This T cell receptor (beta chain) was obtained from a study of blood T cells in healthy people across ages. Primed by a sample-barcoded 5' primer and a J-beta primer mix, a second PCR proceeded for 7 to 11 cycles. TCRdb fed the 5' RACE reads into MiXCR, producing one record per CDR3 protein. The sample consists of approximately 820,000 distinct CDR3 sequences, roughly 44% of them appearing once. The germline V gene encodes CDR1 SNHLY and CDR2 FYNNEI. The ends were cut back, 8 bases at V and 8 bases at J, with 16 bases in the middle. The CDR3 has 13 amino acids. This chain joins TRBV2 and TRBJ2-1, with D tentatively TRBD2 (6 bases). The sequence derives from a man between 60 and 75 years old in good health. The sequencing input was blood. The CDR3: CASFLTRSDEQFF. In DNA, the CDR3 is TGTGCCAGCTTCTTGACTAGGTCGGATGAGCAGTTCTTC.